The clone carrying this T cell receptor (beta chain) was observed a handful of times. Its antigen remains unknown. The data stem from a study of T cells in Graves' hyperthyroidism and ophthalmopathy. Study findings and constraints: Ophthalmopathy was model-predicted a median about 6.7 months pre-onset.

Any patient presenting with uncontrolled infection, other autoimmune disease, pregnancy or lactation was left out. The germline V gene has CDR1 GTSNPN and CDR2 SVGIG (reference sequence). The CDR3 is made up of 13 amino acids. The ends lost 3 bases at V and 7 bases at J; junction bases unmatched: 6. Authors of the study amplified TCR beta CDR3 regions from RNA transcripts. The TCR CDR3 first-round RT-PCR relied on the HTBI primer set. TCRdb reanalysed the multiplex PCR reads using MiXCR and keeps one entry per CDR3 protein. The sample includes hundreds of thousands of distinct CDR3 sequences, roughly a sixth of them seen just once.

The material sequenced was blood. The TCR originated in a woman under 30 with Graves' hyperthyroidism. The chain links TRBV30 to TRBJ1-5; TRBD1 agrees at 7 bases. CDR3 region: CAWSRDSGQPQHF. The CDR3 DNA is TGTGCCTGGAGCCGGGACAGTGGGCAGCCCCAGCATTTT.